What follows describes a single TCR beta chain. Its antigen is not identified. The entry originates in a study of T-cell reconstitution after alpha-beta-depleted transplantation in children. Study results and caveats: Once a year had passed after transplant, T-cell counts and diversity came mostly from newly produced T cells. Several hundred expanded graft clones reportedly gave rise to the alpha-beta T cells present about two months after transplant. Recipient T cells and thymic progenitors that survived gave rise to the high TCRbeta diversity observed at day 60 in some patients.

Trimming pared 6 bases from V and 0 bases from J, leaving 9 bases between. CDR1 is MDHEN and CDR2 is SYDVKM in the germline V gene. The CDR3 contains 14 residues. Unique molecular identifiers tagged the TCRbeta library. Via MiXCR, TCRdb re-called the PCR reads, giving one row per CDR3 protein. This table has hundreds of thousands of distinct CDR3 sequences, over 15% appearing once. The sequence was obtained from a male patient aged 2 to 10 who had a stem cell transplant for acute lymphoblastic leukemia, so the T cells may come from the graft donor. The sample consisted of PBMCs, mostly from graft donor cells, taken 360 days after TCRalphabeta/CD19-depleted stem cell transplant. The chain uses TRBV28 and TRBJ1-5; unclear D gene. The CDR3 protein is CASSFVVSNQPQHF. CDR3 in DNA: TGTGCCAGCAGCTTTGTGGTTAGCAATCAGCCCCAGCATTTT.